A selection of T cell receptor beta chains follows, all from one sample in a study of identifying expanded T cells in peripheral blood. Clones were sequenced by immunoSEQ multiplex PCR, and TCRdb holds only the in-frame ones, with some missing. The data show approximately 100,000 clones, 70% to 90% seen once. Material for sequencing was blood. These receptors were collected from a person between 18 and 75 years old in good health. Both conserved end residues are part of each CDR3. D genes are given only for firm matches. Clone sizes are given selectively: once, few, many, or a class where the clone is expanded.

TRBJ2-7 | NA | TRBD1 | TRBV7-2 | TGTGCCAGCAGCTCCGGCGTAACAGGGGTCGAGCAGTACTTC | CASSSGVTGVEQYF
TRBJ1-2 | NA | NA | TRBV6-6 | TGTGCCAGCAGTTACTCCGACAGAGCTAACTATGGCTACACCTTC | CASSYSDRANYGYTF
TRBJ2-4 | NA | NA | TRBV30 | TGTGCCTGGAGTGTACCCCCCACCTTAGCCAAAAACATTCAGTACTTC | CAWSVPPTLAKNIQYF
TRBJ1-6 | NA | TRBD1 | TRBV7-3 | TGTGCCAGCAGCTACCGGACAGGGGGACATTCACCCCTCCACTTT | CASSYRTGGHSPLHF
TRBJ2-5 | NA | TRBD1 | TRBV27 | TGTGCCAGCAGGGGGATGGGGGACAGCGTCCAAGAGACCCAGTACTTC | CASRGMGDSVQETQYF
TRBJ2-5 | NA | NA | TRBV5-1 | TGCGCCAGCAGCTTGACGAGCAGTCCCCGGGAGCAGTACTTC | CASSLTSSPREQYF
TRBJ2-3 | NA | TRBD2 | TRBV7-8 | TGTGCCAGCAGCTTAAGTAGCGGGGGGGCCGCAGATACGCAGTATTTT | CASSLSSGGAADTQYF
TRBJ1-2 | NA | TRBD1 | TRBV2 | TGTGCCAGCAAAGAGCAGGGGGCCGACTATGGCTACACCTTC | CASKEQGADYGYTF
TRBJ2-7 | NA | NA | TRBV4-2 | TGTGCCAGCAGCCAAGTCCGGGAGAGGGAGCAGTACTTC | CASSQVREREQYF
TRBJ2-3 | NA | NA | TRBV6-5 | TGTGCCAGCAGATCCCCACGCGGGAATACGCAGTATTTT | CASRSPRGNTQYF
TRBJ2-1 | NA | NA | TRBV5-6 | TGTGCCAGCAGTCCCGAGGGGAGTAATGAGCAGTTCTTC | CASSPEGSNEQFF
TRBJ1-3 | NA | NA | TRBV11-2 | TGTGCCAGCAAATATACTCAGGCTCGCTCTGGAAACACCATATATTTT | CASKYTQARSGNTIYF
TRBJ2-4 | NA | NA | TRBV5-6 | TGTGCCAGCAGCTTGGTGGGGACCAAAAACATTCAGTACTTC | CASSLVGTKNIQYF
TRBJ2-3 | NA | TRBD1 | TRBV4-1 | TGCGCCAGCAGCCCTAGGATCCCAACAGGGGGCGGTACAGATACGCAGTATTTT | CASSPRIPTGGGTDTQYF
TRBJ2-7 | NA | TRBD1 | TRBV27 | TGTGCCAGCAGTTTTTTTGGACAGGGGCCCTACGAGCAGTACTTC | CASSFFGQGPYEQYF
TRBJ2-3 | once | NA | TRBV7-2 | TGTGCCAGCAGCTTAGCGATGGCAGGAAGCACAGATACGCAGTATTTT | CASSLAMAGSTDTQYF
TRBJ2-5 | NA | NA | TRBV18 | TGTGCCAGCTCTCCGAACCCGGCCCAGGGCCAAGAGACCCAGTACTTC | CASSPNPAQGQETQYF
TRBJ2-2 | NA | TRBD1 | TRBV15 | TGTGCCACCAGCTCCGGGACAGGGAACACCGGGGAGCTGTTTTTT | CATSSGTGNTGELFF
TRBJ2-5 | NA | NA | TRBV5-4 | TGTGCCAGCAGCTCAAGCCTTGATCCCAAAGAGACCCAGTACTTC | CASSSSLDPKETQYF
TRBJ1-1 | few | TRBD1 | TRBV11-2 | TGTGCCAGCAGCTCGTACAGGGGGGGTACTGAAGCTTTCTTT | CASSSYRGGTEAFF
TRBJ1-6 | NA | NA | TRBV18 | TGTGCCAGCTCACCAACCCCGGTTCCTAATTCACCCCTCCACTTT | CASSPTPVPNSPLHF
TRBJ2-1 | NA | TRBD1 | TRBV19 | TGTGCCAGTAGCTTGGGGGGACAGGGAGTGGATGAGCAGTTCTTC | CASSLGGQGVDEQFF
TRBJ1-4 | NA | NA | TRBV7-9 | TGTGCCAGCAGCAATCCATCAGCCGGCCCACATAATGAAAAACTGTTTTTT | CASSNPSAGPHNEKLFF
TRBJ1-1 | NA | TRBD1 | TRBV5-5 | TGTGCCAGCAGCACCCAGACAGGGTGGAACACTGAAGCTTTCTTT | CASSTQTGWNTEAFF
TRBJ2-4 | NA | TRBD1 | TRBV6-5 | TGTGCCAGCAGTCATATCGGGACAGGGAAAAACATTCAGTACTTC | CASSHIGTGKNIQYF
TRBJ1-1 | NA | NA | TRBV7-9 | TGTGCCAGCAGCTTAGCCACTGAAGCTTTCTTT | CASSLATEAFF
TRBJ2-4 | NA | NA | TRBV4-3 | TGCGCCAGCAGCGAAGGACACATCCAGGACATTCAGTACTTC | CASSEGHIQDIQYF
TRBJ1-2 | NA | NA | TRBV5-6 | TGTGCCACCACCGGAGGGTATGGCTACACCTTC | CATTGGYGYTF
TRBJ2-7 | NA | TRBD1 | TRBV5-6 | TGTGCCAGCAGCTTGGGGACAGGGACCTACGAGCAGTACTTC | CASSLGTGTYEQYF
TRBJ1-4 | NA | TRBD1 | TRBV4-3 | TGCGCCAGCAGCCGTCGAGGACAGGGGTATGAAAAACTGTTTTTT | CASSRRGQGYEKLFF
TRBJ1-3 | NA | NA | TRBV21-1 | TGTGCCAGCAGCACCGAGAGGGGGCGATCCGGAAACACCATATATTTT | CASSTERGRSGNTIYF
TRBJ1-4 | NA | NA | TRBV5-1 | TGCGCCAGCAGCTTGACAGGGATCAATAATGAAAAACTGTTTTTT | CASSLTGINNEKLFF
TRBJ2-5 | NA | NA | TRBV7-2 | TGTGCCAGCAGCATCTATGGACAGGAGACCCAGTACTTC | CASSIYGQETQYF
TRBJ1-5 | NA | NA | TRBV30 | TGTGCCTGGTCTCGACCCGATAGGGGCAGCAATCAGCCCCAGCATTTT | CAWSRPDRGSNQPQHF
TRBJ1-1 | NA | NA | TRBV28 | TGTGCCAGCAGCCCTGCGGGCTCCAGCGCTGAAGCTTTCTTT | CASSPAGSSAEAFF
TRBJ2-7 | NA | NA | TRBV4-3 | TGCGCCAGCAGCCAAGATACAGGACACTACGAGCAGTACTTC | CASSQDTGHYEQYF
TRBJ1-1 | NA | TRBD1 | TRBV19 | TGTGCCAGTAGTCTCACAGGGGGCACTGAAGCTTTCTTT | CASSLTGGTEAFF
TRBJ2-1 | few | NA | TRBV30 | TGTGCCTGTTCACAGGGAGTTGAGCAGTTCTTC | CACSQGVEQFF
TRBJ1-1 | few | NA | TRBV5-4 | TGTGCCAGCAGCCGGGGGCGTCCGGGGGGCGCGAGGACTGAAGCTTTCTTT | CASSRGRPGGARTEAFF
TRBJ1-1 | NA | TRBD1 | TRBV18 | TGTGCCAGCTCGTCAAACAGGGGGGGAATGAACACTGAAGCTTTCTTT | CASSSNRGGMNTEAFF
TRBJ2-7 | NA | NA | TRBV11-3 | TGTGCCAGCAGCTTAGATTTGGGCAGTAGCTACGAGCAGTACTTC | CASSLDLGSSYEQYF
TRBJ2-1 | NA | TRBD2 | TRBV6-6 | TGTGCCAGCAGTTACCTTAGCGGGGGGGCCCCTGAGCAGTTCTTC | CASSYLSGGAPEQFF
TRBJ2-1 | NA | NA | TRBV5-6 | TGTGCCAGCAGCCTAGGACAGAGATACAATGAGCAGTTCTTC | CASSLGQRYNEQFF
TRBJ1-1 | NA | NA | TRBV13 | TGTGCCAGCAGCAACGAAAGAAAAGAAGCTTTCTTT | CASSNERKEAFF
TRBJ2-3 | NA | NA | TRBV5-1 | TGCGCCAGCAGCTCGGGCCCCTCCCTTGGAGATACGCAGTATTTT | CASSSGPSLGDTQYF
TRBJ2-3 | NA | TRBD1 | TRBV7-8 | TGTGCCAGCAGCTTAGAGGGGACAGGGGGGGATACGCAGTATTTT | CASSLEGTGGDTQYF
TRBJ2-1 | NA | NA | TRBV28 | TGTGCCAGCAGTGCTCGCATCCGGGGGCATGAGCAGTTCTTC | CASSARIRGHEQFF
TRBJ2-3 | NA | TRBD2 | TRBV11-2 | TGTGCCAGCAGCTTAGATCGGGGACTAGCGGGGGGGCGTGGCACAGATACGCAGTATTTT | CASSLDRGLAGGRGTDTQYF
TRBJ2-5 | NA | NA | TRBV1 | TGCACCAGCAGCCAAGATCTCCTTGGCAGGGACTTGGAGACCCAGTACTTC | CTSSQDLLGRDLETQYF
TRBJ1-2 | NA | NA | TRBV10-3 | TGTGCCATCAGTGAAACAGCTAACTATGGCTACACCTTC | CAISETANYGYTF
TRBJ1-2 | NA | NA | TRBV10-1 | TGCGCCCCTCAGCAGGGAGTTGGGTTTGACTATGGCTACACCTTC | CAPQQGVGFDYGYTF
TRBJ2-1 | NA | NA | TRBV6-5 | TGTGCCAGCACTCCGAGAGATCCCGCGGGTAATGAGCAGTTCTTC | CASTPRDPAGNEQFF
TRBJ2-2 | NA | NA | TRBV5-4 | TGTGCCAGCAGCCCAATGACACGGGGTGAGGGCGGGGAGCTGTTTTTT | CASSPMTRGEGGELFF
TRBJ1-1 | NA | NA | TRBV5-1 | TGCGCCAGCAGCTTGGACGTGAACACTGAAGCTTTCTTT | CASSLDVNTEAFF